A single sample gave rise to the 15 T cell receptor beta chains below, sequenced in a study of T cells in Graves' hyperthyroidism and ophthalmopathy. Regions amplified from RNA transcripts were the TCR beta CDR3 regions. HTBI primers were employed in a first-round RT-PCR of the TCR CDR3. A single record per CDR3 protein comes from TCRdb applying MiXCR to the multiplex PCR reads. This sample has under 350,000 distinct CDR3 sequences, with over 15% found just once. The sequenced material came from blood. These receptors were collected from a woman in her sixties with Graves' ophthalmopathy.

There are a few counts of this clonotype. A much larger clone differs by one base, so this may be a read error. The rearrangement links TRBV12-3 or TRBV12-4 to TRBJ1-1; TRBD1 matches at 7 bases. The CDR3 extends over 15 amino acids. Unmatched junction bases numbered 8, after V lost 5 bases and J lost 2 bases. CDR3 in amino acids: CASSPNRGPNTEAFF. The DNA of the CDR3 is TGTGCCAGCAGTCCAAACAGGGGACCCAACACTGAAGCTTTCTTT.

This clonotype showed up many times. The rearrangement links TRBV28 to TRBJ2-7; no firm D call. Germline assignment: CDR1 MDHEN and CDR2 SYDVKM. V was clipped by 1 base and J by 3 bases, with 13 bases between them. The CDR3 is 15 amino acids. CDR3 loop: CASSLFTLRIYEQYF. CDR3 nucleotides: TGTGCCAGCAGTTTATTCACCCTACGAATCTACGAGCAGTACTTC.

The rearrangement links TRBV2 to TRBJ1-6; TRBD1 agrees at 8 bases. Per the germline V gene, CDR1 is SNHLY and CDR2 is FYNNEI. The CDR3 sequence is 17 residues long. V gave up 6 bases and J gave up 0 bases; unmatched junction bases: 7. The CDR3 region is CASRSGTGSSYNSPLHF. The CDR3 bases are TGTGCCAGCAGATCCGGGACAGGCAGCTCCTATAATTCACCCCTCCACTTT.

Ten or more counts support this clonotype. The rearrangement uses TRBV12-3 or TRBV12-4 and TRBJ2-2, with D perhaps matching TRBD2 (5 bases). The length of the CDR3 is 15 residues. V dropped 7 bases and J dropped 0 bases, with 12 bases sitting between them. As DNA, the CDR3 is TGTGCCAGCACCGAGAGGGAGTCGAACACCGGGGAGCTGTTTTTT. It codes for CASTERESNTGELFF.

This clonotype has a count of ten or more. The chain employs TRBV12-3 or TRBV12-4 and TRBJ1-3; tentatively, D is TRBD1 (6 bases). This CDR3 comprises 16 residues. V was pared by 4 bases and J by 0 bases, with 13 bases between. CDR3 in DNA: TGTGCCAGCAGTTGGAGACAGGCCCTCTCTGGAAACACCATATATTTT. Translated: CASSWRQALSGNTIYF.

The chain combines TRBV9 with TRBJ2-3; 7 positions agree with TRBD2. Germline loops: CDR1 SGDLS, CDR2 YYNGEE. The CDR3 runs 16 residues. J gave up 2 bases and V 0 bases, and 6 bases lay outside the gene matches. The CDR3 loop is CASSVGSSGYTDTQYF. DNA of the CDR3: TGTGCCAGCAGCGTAGGTTCTAGCGGCTACACAGATACGCAGTATTTT. Full variable domain (remainder filled in from reference TRBV9 and TRBJ2-3): DSGVTQTPKHLITATGQRVTLRCSPRSGDLSVYWYQQSLDQGLQFLIQYYNGEERAKGNILERFSAQQFPDLHSELNLSSLELGDSALYFCASSVGSSGYTDTQYFGPGTRLTVL.

On this clonotype: A read error may explain this, as a much larger clone is one base away. V is TRBV6-5 and J is TRBJ1-2, with D perhaps TRBD1 (5 bases). The CDR3 loop spans 14 amino acids. Germline-derived CDR1 and CDR2 are MNHEY and SVGAGI. The CDR3 nucleotides read TGTGCCGGCAGTTCCCTCGAAGGGGACTTTGGCTACACCTTC. It codes for CAGSSLEGDFGYTF.

On this clonotype itself: A much larger clonotype is one base distant, so this may be a read error. V is TRBV15 and J is TRBJ1-1; possible D gene TRBD1, 5 bases. Germline CDR1 and CDR2: LNHNV and YYDKDF (reference sequence). This CDR3 comprises 14 residues. This chain's CDR3 is CATSKSGIGTKAFF. The CDR3, as DNA: TGTGCCACCAGCAAGTCAGGGATAGGCACTAAAGCTTTCTTT.

This clonotype was seen ten or more times. The chain joins TRBV5-1 to TRBJ2-4; D could derive from TRBD1 or TRBD2 (7 bases each). Germline CDR1 reads SGHRS; CDR2 reads YFSETQ. This CDR3 spans 14 amino acids. The germline V and J ends were trimmed by 2 bases and 9 bases, with 15 bases remaining between them. In DNA form, the CDR3 reads TGCGCCAGCAGCTTTTCCACAGGGGAGGGCATTCAGTACTTC. This sequence encodes CASSFSTGEGIQYF. The whole variable domain, filled in from reference TRBV5-1 and TRBJ2-4, reads KAGVTQTPRYLIKTRGQQVTLSCSPISGHRSVSWYQQTPGQGLQFLFEYFSETQRNKGNFPGRFSGRQFSNSRSEMNVSTLELGDSALYLCASSFSTGEGIQYFGAGTRLSVL.

The chain combines TRBV24-1 with TRBJ2-7, with D possibly matching TRBD2 (5 bases). Looked up from germline, CDR1 is KGHDR and CDR2 is SFDVKD. Trimming took off 6 bases at V and 6 bases at J, with 14 bases between the two ends. This CDR3 is built from 13 residues. Written as DNA, the CDR3 is TGTGCCACCAGTAAAACGGGGAGCGGCGAGCAGTACTTC. Translating it yields CATSKTGSGEQYF.

The sample holds a few counts of this clonotype. The chain joins TRBV28 to TRBJ1-6; D perhaps matches TRBD1 (6 bases). CDR3 length: 13 amino acids. Germline assignment: CDR1 MDHEN and CDR2 SYDVKM. Trimming left V 6 bases short and J 11 bases short, with 14 bases between. CDR3 in DNA: TGTGCCAGCAGCGATGGGCAGGGGCCACCCCTCCACTTT. Protein product: CASSDGQGPPLHF.

This clonotype was found a few times. The chain employs TRBV5-1 and TRBJ1-1, with 9 bases that match TRBD1. The germline CDR1 and CDR2 sequences are SGHRS and YFSETQ. Germline trimming cut 2 bases from V and 5 bases from J; bases unmatched to any gene: 4. The CDR3 runs to 14 residues. The CDR3 spells CASSLTGGDTEAFF. For the CDR3, the DNA is TGCGCCAGCAGCTTAACAGGGGGCGATACTGAAGCTTTCTTT.

The J gene is TRBJ2-1, the V gene TRBV11-1; TRBD2 is a possible D gene (6 bases). Trimming removed 4 bases from V and 5 bases from J, with 18 bases in between. This CDR3 has 16 amino acids. Germline V gene lookup returns CDR1 SGHAT and CDR2 FQDESV (reference sequence). CDR3 residues: CASSSGRDGGDNEQFF. The CDR3 DNA sequence: TGTGCCAGCAGCTCCGGACGGGACGGGGGAGACAATGAGCAGTTCTTC.

This rearrangement joins TRBV3-1 to TRBJ2-3, with no clear D. Trimming left V 5 bases short and J 0 bases short, with 12 bases between. From germline, CDR1 is LGHDT and CDR2 YNNKEL (reference sequence). This CDR3 has 15 residues. DNA for the CDR3: TGTGCCAGCAGCTGGATGGTGGGAAGCACAGATACGCAGTATTTT. It specifies CASSWMVGSTDTQYF.

With respect to this clonotype: It may be a read error: a sequence one base away is much more abundant. V gene TRBV20-1 combines with J gene TRBJ1-2; a weak D match, TRBD1 (6 bases). This CDR3 region has 14 residues. CDR1 DFQATT and CDR2 SNEGSKA come from the germline V gene (reference sequence). CDR3 DNA sequence: TGCGGTGCTGCCCTCGGACAGAACCACTATGGCTACACCTTC. Its protein is CGAALGQNHYGYTF.